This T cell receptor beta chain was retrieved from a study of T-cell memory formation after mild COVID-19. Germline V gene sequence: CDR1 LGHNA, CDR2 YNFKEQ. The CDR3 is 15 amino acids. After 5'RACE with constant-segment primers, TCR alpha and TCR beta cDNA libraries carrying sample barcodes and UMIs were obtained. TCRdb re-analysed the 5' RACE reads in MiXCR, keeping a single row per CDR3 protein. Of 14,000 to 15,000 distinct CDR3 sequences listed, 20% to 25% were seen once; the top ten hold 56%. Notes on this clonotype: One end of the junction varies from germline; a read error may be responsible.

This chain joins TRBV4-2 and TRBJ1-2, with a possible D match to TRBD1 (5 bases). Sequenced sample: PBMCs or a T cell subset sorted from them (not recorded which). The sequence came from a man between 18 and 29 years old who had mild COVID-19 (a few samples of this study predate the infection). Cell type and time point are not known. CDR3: CASSQQPQANYGYTF. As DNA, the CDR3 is TGTGCCAGCAGCCAGCAACCACAGGCGAACTACGGCTACACCTTC.